The clone carrying this TCR beta chain was detected ten times or more. The target antigen is unknown. RNA transcripts were the template, and TCR beta CDR3 regions were amplified from them. HTBI primers were used in a first-round RT-PCR, which preceded a second-round multiplex PCR. MiXCR, run by TCRdb on the multiplex PCR reads, gives a single entry per CDR3 protein. This table holds about 400,000 distinct CDR3 sequences, about a sixth found once. The sample is drawn from a study of Graves' ophthalmopathy and Graves' hyperthyroidism. Trimming removed 5 bases from V and 7 bases from J; junction bases left unmatched: 4. The length of the CDR3 is 14 residues. Germline lookup yields CDR1 SGHAT and CDR2 FQNNGV. A roughly 9.3 ml volume of fresh peripheral blood provided the PBMCs. Study outcomes and limitations: Ophthalmopathy progression predictions by the model showed approximately 79% specificity and approximately 71% sensitivity. Blood also held most thyroid clonotypes expanded above 0.001 frequency.

This TCR came from a woman between 18 and 30 years old with Graves' ophthalmopathy. Specimen: peripheral blood. The rearrangement links TRBV11-2 to TRBJ1-6, with 8 positions matching TRBD1. The CDR3 bases are TGTGCCAGCAGCGAACGACAGGGGAATTCACCCCTCCACTTT. Its protein is CASSERQGNSPLHF.